This T cell receptor (beta chain) was recorded in a study of OX40 agonist ivuxolimab in advanced cancers. General study points: In a subset of nonresponders, normalized T-cell clonal expansion was also low. At doses 0.1 to 3.0 mg/kg, CD4+ and CD8+ clones expanded.

The repertoire was sequenced with immunoSEQ multiplex PCR; TCRdb's copy has only in-frame clones and lacks some. The sample holds tens of thousands of clones, around 89% seen once. V lost 6 bases to trimming and J lost 5 bases; unmatched junction nucleotides: 11. The V gene's germline CDR1 is MNHEY and CDR2 SMNVEV (reference sequence). The CDR3 covers 16 residues. In regard to this clone: Its antigen is as yet unknown.

This TCR came from an adult with an advanced solid tumor such as melanoma, head and neck, liver or kidney cancer. V and J are TRBV27 and TRBJ2-3, with 10 bases matching TRBD2. The sequenced sample was CD4+ or CD8+ T cells sorted from blood, obtained in a trial of the OX40 agonist ivuxolimab. For the CDR3, the DNA is TGTGCCAGCAGCTCCCCTAGCGGGAGAATAGGAGATACGCAGTATTTT. Its translation is CASSSPSGRIGDTQYF.